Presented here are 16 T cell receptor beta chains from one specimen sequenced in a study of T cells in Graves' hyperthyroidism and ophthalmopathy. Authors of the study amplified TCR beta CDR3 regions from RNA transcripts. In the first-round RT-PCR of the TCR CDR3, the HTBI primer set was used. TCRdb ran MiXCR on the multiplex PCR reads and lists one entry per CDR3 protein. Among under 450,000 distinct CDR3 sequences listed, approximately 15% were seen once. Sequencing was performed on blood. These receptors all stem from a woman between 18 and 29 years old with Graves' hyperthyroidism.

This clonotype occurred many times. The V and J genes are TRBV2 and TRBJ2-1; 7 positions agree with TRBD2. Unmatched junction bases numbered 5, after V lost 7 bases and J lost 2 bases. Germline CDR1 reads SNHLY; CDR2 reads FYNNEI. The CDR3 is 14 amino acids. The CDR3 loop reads CASTGLVAYNEQFF. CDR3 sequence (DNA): TGTGCCAGCACTGGACTAGTAGCCTACAATGAGCAGTTCTTC.

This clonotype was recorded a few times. In DNA form, the CDR3 reads TGTGCCAGCAGTGACAACACACACAATGAGCAGTTCTTC. It translates to CASSDNTHNEQFF. The chain uses TRBV6-4 and TRBJ2-1; D remains ambiguous. V lost 2 bases to trimming and J lost 5 bases, with 7 bases between them. There are 13 residues in the CDR3. CDR1 is MRHNA and CDR2 is SNTAGT in the germline V gene.

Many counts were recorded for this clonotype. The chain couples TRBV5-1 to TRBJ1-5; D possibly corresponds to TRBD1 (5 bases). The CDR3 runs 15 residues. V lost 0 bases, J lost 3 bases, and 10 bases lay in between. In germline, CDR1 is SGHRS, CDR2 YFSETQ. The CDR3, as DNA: TGCGCCAGCAGCTTGGGGGGGGATTACAATCAGCCCCAGCATTTT. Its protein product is CASSLGGDYNQPQHF. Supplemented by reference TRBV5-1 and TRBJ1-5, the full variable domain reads KAGVTQTPRYLIKTRGQQVTLSCSPISGHRSVSWYQQTPGQGLQFLFEYFSETQRNKGNFPGRFSGRQFSNSRSEMNVSTLELGDSALYLCASSLGGDYNQPQHFGDGTRLSIL.

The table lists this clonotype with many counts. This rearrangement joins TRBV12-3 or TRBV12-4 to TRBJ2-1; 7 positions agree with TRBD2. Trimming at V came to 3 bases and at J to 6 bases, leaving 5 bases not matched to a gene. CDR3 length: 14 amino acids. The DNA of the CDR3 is TGTGCCAGCAGTTTGAACCCGGGGGGCAATGAGCAGTTCTTC. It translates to CASSLNPGGNEQFF.

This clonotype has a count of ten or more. The CDR3 nucleotides are TGCAGTGCTAAAGGGCTAGCGGCACGTGGTGATGAGCAGTTCTTC. Protein: CSAKGLAARGDEQFF. The V call is TRBV20-1, the J call TRBJ2-1; 7 positions match TRBD2. CDR1 and CDR2 (germline): DFQATT, SNEGSKA (reference sequence). There are 15 residues in the CDR3. V was clipped by 4 bases and J by 8 bases; unmatched bases: 14.

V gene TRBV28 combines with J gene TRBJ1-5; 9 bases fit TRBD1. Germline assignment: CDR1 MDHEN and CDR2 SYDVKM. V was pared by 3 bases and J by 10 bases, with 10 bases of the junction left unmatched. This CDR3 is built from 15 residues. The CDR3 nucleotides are TGTGCCAGCAGTTTCCTCCGGGACAGGGCGGTTCCCCAGCATTTT. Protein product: CASSFLRDRAVPQHF.

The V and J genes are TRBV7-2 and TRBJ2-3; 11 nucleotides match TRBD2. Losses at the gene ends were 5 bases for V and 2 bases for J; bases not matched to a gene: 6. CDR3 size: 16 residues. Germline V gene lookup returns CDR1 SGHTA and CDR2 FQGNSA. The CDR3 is CASSLFSGGVTDTQYF. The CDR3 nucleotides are TGTGCCAGCAGCCTCTTTAGCGGGGGGGTCACAGATACGCAGTATTTT.

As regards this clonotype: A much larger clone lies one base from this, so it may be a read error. CDR3 region: CASSPTGTGDRQPQHF. The CDR3 DNA follows: TGTGCCAGCAGTCCGACCGGGACAGGGGATCGACAGCCCCAGCATTTT. This chain connects TRBV27 to TRBJ1-5, with 10 bases matching TRBD1. This CDR3 is built from 16 residues. J gave up 7 bases and V 5 bases, and 11 bases lay outside the gene matches. Germline V gene sequence: CDR1 MNHEY, CDR2 SMNVEV (reference sequence).

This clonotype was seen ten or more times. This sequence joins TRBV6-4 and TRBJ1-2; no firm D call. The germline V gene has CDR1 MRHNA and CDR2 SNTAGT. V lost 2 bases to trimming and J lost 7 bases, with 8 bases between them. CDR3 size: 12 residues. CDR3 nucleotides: TGTGCCAGCAGTGACCTTCTCGGTGGCTACACCTTC. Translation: CASSDLLGGYTF.

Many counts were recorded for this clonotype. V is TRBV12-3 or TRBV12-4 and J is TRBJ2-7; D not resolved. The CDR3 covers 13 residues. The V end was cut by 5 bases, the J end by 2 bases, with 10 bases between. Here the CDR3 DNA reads TGTGCCAGCAGTCCCGGACGGCCCTACGAGCAGTACTTC. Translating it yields CASSPGRPYEQYF.

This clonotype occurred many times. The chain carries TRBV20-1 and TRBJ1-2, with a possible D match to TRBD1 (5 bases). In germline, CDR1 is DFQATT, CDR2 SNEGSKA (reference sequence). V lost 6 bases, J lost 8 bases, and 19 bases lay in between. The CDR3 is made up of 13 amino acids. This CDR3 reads CSAILPGYFGYTF. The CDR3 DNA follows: TGCAGTGCCATATTACCAGGGTATTTCGGCTACACCTTC.

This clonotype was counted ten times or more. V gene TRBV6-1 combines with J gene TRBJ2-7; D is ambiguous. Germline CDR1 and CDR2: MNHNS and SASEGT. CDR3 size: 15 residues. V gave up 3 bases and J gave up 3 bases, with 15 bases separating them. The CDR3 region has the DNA TGTGCCAGCAGTGAGGATCCCAGTTCGAACTACGAGCAGTACTTC. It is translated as CASSEDPSSNYEQYF.

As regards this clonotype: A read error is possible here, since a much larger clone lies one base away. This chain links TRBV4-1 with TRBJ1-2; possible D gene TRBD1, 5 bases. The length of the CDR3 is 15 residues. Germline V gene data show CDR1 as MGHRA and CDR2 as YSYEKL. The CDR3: CASSQDGRENYGYIF. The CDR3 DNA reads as TGCGCCAGCAGCCAAGATGGCAGGGAAAACTATGGCTACATCTTC.

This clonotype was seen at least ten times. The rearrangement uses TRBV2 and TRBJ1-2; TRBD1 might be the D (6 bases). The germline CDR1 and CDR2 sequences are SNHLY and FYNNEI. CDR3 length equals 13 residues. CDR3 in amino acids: CASQRGSDYGYTF. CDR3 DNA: TGTGCTTCCCAAAGGGGGAGTGACTATGGCTACACCTTC.

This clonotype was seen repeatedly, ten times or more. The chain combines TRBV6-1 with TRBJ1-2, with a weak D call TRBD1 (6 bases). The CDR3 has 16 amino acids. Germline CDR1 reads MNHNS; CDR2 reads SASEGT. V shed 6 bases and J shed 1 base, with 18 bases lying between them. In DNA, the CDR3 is TGTGCCAGCAGCCGGGACATACCGCAGAATAACTATGGCTACACCTTC. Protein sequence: CASSRDIPQNNYGYTF.

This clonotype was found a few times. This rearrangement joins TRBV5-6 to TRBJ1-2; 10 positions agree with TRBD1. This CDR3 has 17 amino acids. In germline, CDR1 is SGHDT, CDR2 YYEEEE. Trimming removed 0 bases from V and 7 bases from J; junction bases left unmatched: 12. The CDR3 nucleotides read TGTGCCAGCAGCTTGGTTGGGACAGGGGAAGATTATGGTGGCTACACCTTC. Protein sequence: CASSLVGTGEDYGGYTF.